These T cell receptor beta chains were read from a single sample in a study of T cells in narcolepsy. Sequencing used immunoSEQ multiplex PCR; TCRdb keeps in-frame clones, though not all of them. This table holds approximately 26,000 clones, approximately 77% found once. Sequenced: memory (CD45RA-) CD4+ T cells from blood. Receptor source: a human donor in good health. CDR3s include the opening cysteine and the closing phenylalanine or tryptophan. A D gene is named only where the DNA matches it firmly. Clone size is stated in some rows and not others, as once, few, many or a class when expanded.

>TRBV5-1|TRBJ2-5|NA|NA|14
TGCGCCAGCAGCTTAGCCGGAGGGATAGAGACCCAGTACTTC
CASSLAGGIETQYF
>TRBV30|TRBJ2-7|NA|TRBD2|17
TGTGCCTGGACCAATGGACTAGCGGGGGGGAGCTCCTACGAGCAGTACTTC
CAWTNGLAGGSSYEQYF
>TRBV6-9|TRBJ2-6|once|NA|14
TGTGCCAGCAGGCACAGGGCCGGGGCCAACGTCCTGACTTTC
CASRHRAGANVLTF
>TRBV19|TRBJ1-2|NA|TRBD1|15
TGTGCCAGTAGCCTCCTCGGGGACAGGGCAACAGGCTACACCTTC
CASSLLGDRATGYTF
>TRBV7-2|TRBJ2-3|NA|NA|16
TGTGCCAGCAGCTTATCTGGGACGGCAAACACAGATACGCAGTATTTT
CASSLSGTANTDTQYF
>TRBV11-2|TRBJ2-7|NA|TRBD1|12
TGTGCCAGCAGCCCGGGGACAGTCGAGCAGTACTTC
CASSPGTVEQYF
>TRBV25-1|TRBJ2-5|NA|NA|14
TGTGCCAGCAGTGCCCGGGGAGGTGGAGAGACCCAGTACTTC
CASSARGGGETQYF
>TRBV7-3|TRBJ2-2|NA|NA|16
TGTGCCAGCAGCTTAAACCCAGCGACGAACACCGGGGAGCTGTTTTTT
CASSLNPATNTGELFF
>TRBV7-9|TRBJ1-5|NA|NA|18
NA
CASSLLTGLFFGNQPQHF
>TRBV12-5|TRBJ1-5|NA|NA|18
TGTGCTAGTGGTTTGGGGACACTTCTCGGGTATAGCAATCAGCCCCAGCATTTT
CASGLGTLLGYSNQPQHF
>TRBV11-2|TRBJ2-7|NA|NA|14
TGTGCCAGCAGCTCCCTAAAGGACCCCTACGAGCAGTACTTC
CASSSLKDPYEQYF
>TRBV6-5|TRBJ1-4|few|NA|13
TGTGCCAGCAGGGGACGGATCAATGAAAAACTGTTTTTT
CASRGRINEKLFF
>TRBV15|TRBJ1-2|NA|NA|12
TGTGCCACCAGCAGAGATAACTATGGCTACACCTTC
CATSRDNYGYTF
>TRBV9|TRBJ1-4|NA|NA|15
TGTGCCAGCAGCGTAGGCCAGGGGTGGAATGAAAAACTGTTTTTT
CASSVGQGWNEKLFF
>TRBV7-9|TRBJ2-3|NA|NA|15
TGTGCCAGCAGCCCTGCTAGCGCGTATACAGATACGCAGTATTTT
CASSPASAYTDTQYF
>TRBV7-9|TRBJ2-3|few|TRBD1|13
TGTGCCAGCAGCCCCAGGGGGCCAGATACGCAGTATTTT
CASSPRGPDTQYF
>TRBV7-8|TRBJ2-1|once|NA|17
TGTGCCAGCAGCTCATTACGAAGGGACCCTAGAGACAATGAGCAGTTCTTC
CASSSLRRDPRDNEQFF
>TRBV27|TRBJ2-7|NA|NA|14
TGTGCCAGCAGTTCCAGGGGAATGGACTACGAGCAGTACTTC
CASSSRGMDYEQYF
>TRBV4-2|TRBJ2-5|NA|TRBD2|16
TGTGCCAGCAGCCAAGGTAGCGGGGGGGCCCGAGAGACCCAGTACTTC
CASSQGSGGARETQYF
>TRBV7-2|TRBJ1-1|NA|NA|13
TGTGCCAGCTCTCCTTGGGAGAACACTGAAGCTTTCTTT
CASSPWENTEAFF
>TRBV7-5|TRBJ2-1|NA|NA|18
TGTGCCAGAAGCTTAGGTAGGGTTGGGACTCAAAATTACAATGAGCAGTTCTTC
CARSLGRVGTQNYNEQFF
>TRBV29-1|TRBJ1-1|NA|NA|13
TGCAGCGTTGAAGAGTGGGTAGGCACTGAAGCTTTCTTT
CSVEEWVGTEAFF
>TRBV27|TRBJ2-7|NA|NA|15
TGTGCCAGCAGTTTAGGGGGGGCAGGAGGCTACGAGCAGTACTTC
CASSLGGAGGYEQYF
>TRBV2|TRBJ2-2|NA|NA|15
TGTGCCAGCAGTAAGGCGGCTCGGGGCACCGGGGAGCTGTTTTTT
CASSKAARGTGELFF
>TRBV7-2|TRBJ2-3|few|TRBD2|15
TGTGCCAGCAGTTCGGGACTAGCTAATGTGGATACGCAGTATTTT
CASSSGLANVDTQYF
>TRBV5-8|TRBJ1-5|NA|NA|16
TGTGCCAGCACCCTGGGGTGGGGGACGAGCAATCAGCCCCAGCATTTT
CASTLGWGTSNQPQHF
>TRBV12-5|TRBJ2-7|NA|TRBD2|18
TGTGCTAGTGGTCCATCGACTAGCGGGAGCACTTCCCGATACGAGCAGTACTTC
CASGPSTSGSTSRYEQYF
>TRBV6-6|TRBJ2-1|NA|NA|14
TGTGCCAGCAGTGAGACTAGGAAAGGCAATGAGCAGTTCTTC
CASSETRKGNEQFF
>TRBV5-6|TRBJ2-3|NA|NA|15
TGTGCCAGCAGCTTGGTAGTGCAGGCGGAAGATACGCAGTATTTT
CASSLVVQAEDTQYF
>TRBV28|TRBJ1-3|NA|NA|15
TGTGCCAGCAGTTTATTACCGAGCTCTGGAAACACCATATATTTT
CASSLLPSSGNTIYF
>TRBV6-1|TRBJ1-6|NA|NA|14
TGTGCCAGCAGTGAGTTCAGGGGAGGTTCACCCCTCCACTTT
CASSEFRGGSPLHF
>TRBV6-5|TRBJ2-3|NA|TRBD2|16
TGTGCCAGCAGTTACTTTGCGGGGGACGACACAGATACGCAGTATTTT
CASSYFAGDDTDTQYF
>TRBV11-1|TRBJ2-7|NA|TRBD1|14
TGTGCCAGCAGCTTAGAGACAGGGACCTACGAGCAGTACTTC
CASSLETGTYEQYF
>TRBV7-2|TRBJ1-5|few|NA|14
TGTGCCAGCAGCTCAAATGGGGGGTACCAGCCCCAGCATTTT
CASSSNGGYQPQHF
>TRBV5-1|TRBJ2-2|NA|NA|15
TGCGCCAGCAGTCTTGTCGGGAGTGACACCGGGGAGCTGTTTTTT
CASSLVGSDTGELFF
>TRBV11-1|TRBJ1-4|NA|TRBD1|16
TGTGCCAGCAGCCCAGACAGGGGGCAGGTTAATGAAAAACTGTTTTTT
CASSPDRGQVNEKLFF
>TRBV2|TRBJ2-1|NA|TRBD2|15
TGTGCCAGCAGATATCTAGCGGGGGGTTACAATGAGCAGTTCTTC
CASRYLAGGYNEQFF
>TRBV2|TRBJ2-1|NA|TRBD2|15
TGTGCCAGCAGAGAAAATAGCGGGAGGCGGAATGAGCAGTTCTTC
CASRENSGRRNEQFF
>TRBV6-9|TRBJ2-6|NA|NA|11
TGTGCCAGCCGTGGGGCCAACGTCCTGACTTTC
CASRGANVLTF
>TRBV30|TRBJ2-1|NA|NA|12
TGTGCCTGGAAGCCCCCAGGGAACAGGCAGTTCTTC
CAWKPPGNRQFF
>TRBV18|TRBJ1-1|NA|NA|16
TGTGCCAGCTCACCGCGACAGGTCTCAATGAACACTGAAGCTTTCTTT
CASSPRQVSMNTEAFF
>TRBV4-1|TRBJ1-2|NA|NA|13
TGCGCCAGCAGCCAAGAACACCTGGATGGCTACACCTTC
CASSQEHLDGYTF